The rows below give T cell receptor beta chains drawn from one sample of a study of cytomegalovirus exposure and HLA in healthy donors. Clones were read by immunoSEQ multiplex PCR, and TCRdb kept only the in-frame ones, dropping some. The repertoire holds about 180,000 clones, with about three quarters as singletons. The specimen was PBMCs. These receptor sequences come from a woman in her fifties or sixties in good health and CMV-seropositive. CDR3s include the opening cysteine and the closing phenylalanine or tryptophan. A D gene is named only where the DNA matches it firmly. Clone size, where shown, is once, few, many, or a class for clones that have expanded.

v_call,d_call,clone_size,j_call,cdr3_aa,cdr3_nt
TRBV28,NA,NA,TRBJ1-1,CASSSGGLNTEAFF,TGTGCCAGCAGTTCGGGGGGCCTGAACACTGAAGCTTTCTTT
TRBV30,NA,NA,TRBJ1-6,CATGRTNSPLHF,TGTGCCACAGGACGGACTAATTCACCCCTCCACTTT
TRBV29-1,TRBD2,few,TRBJ2-7,CSVESGRAYEQYF,TGCAGCGTTGAGAGCGGGAGGGCCTACGAGCAGTACTTC
TRBV28,NA,NA,TRBJ1-2,CASSPSDYGYTF,TGTGCCAGCAGCCCGTCAGACTATGGCTACACCTTC
TRBV6-4,TRBD2,NA,TRBJ2-1,CASSEVAGGHSEQFF,TGTGCCAGCAGTGAAGTAGCGGGGGGGCATAGTGAGCAGTTCTTC
TRBV27,TRBD2,NA,TRBJ2-2,CASRLAGVSGELFF,TGTGCCAGCAGGCTAGCGGGAGTGAGCGGGGAGCTGTTTTTT
TRBV30,TRBD1,NA,TRBJ1-2,CAWMGQGAGYGYTF,TGTGCCTGGATGGGACAGGGGGCGGGGTATGGCTACACCTTC
TRBV27,NA,NA,TRBJ2-7,CASGVGGVPYEQYF,TGTGCCAGCGGAGTAGGGGGGGTCCCCTACGAGCAGTACTTC
TRBV9,TRBD2,NA,TRBJ2-1,CASSVHPGLAGGPASYNEQFF,TGTGCCAGCAGCGTTCATCCGGGACTAGCGGGAGGGCCCGCCTCCTACAATGAGCAGTTCTTC
TRBV4-1,NA,once,TRBJ2-7,CASSQDLGQFYEQYF,TGCGCCAGCAGCCAAGATTTAGGACAGTTCTACGAGCAGTACTTC
TRBV29-1,NA,NA,TRBJ2-5,CSVDRTEQETQYF,TGCAGCGTTGATAGGACAGAACAAGAGACCCAGTACTTC
TRBV7-3,NA,NA,TRBJ2-6,CASSSLMPGGANVLTF,TGTGCCAGCAGCTCGCTAATGCCAGGAGGGGCCAACGTCCTGACTTTC
TRBV28,NA,few,TRBJ2-1,CASSKLDVNEQFF,TGTGCCAGCAGTAAACTAGATGTCAATGAGCAGTTCTTC
TRBV14,TRBD2,once,TRBJ2-1,CASSQERVLAGEGIYNEQFF,TGTGCCAGCAGCCAAGAGAGAGTACTAGCGGGAGAGGGAATTTACAATGAGCAGTTCTTC
TRBV9,NA,once,TRBJ2-1,CASSPAGRDFDEQFF,TGTGCCAGCAGTCCGGCGGGGCGGGATTTCGATGAGCAGTTCTTC
TRBV6-1,NA,once,TRBJ1-3,CASSEWSWSSGNTIYF,TGTGCCAGCAGTGAATGGAGTTGGAGCTCTGGAAACACCATATATTTT
TRBV19,NA,NA,TRBJ2-5,CASSTRDFQETQYF,TGTGCCAGTAGTACCCGGGACTTTCAAGAGACCCAGTACTTC
TRBV19,NA,NA,TRBJ1-6,CASSAGRSPLHF,TGTGCCAGTAGTGCGGGTCGCTCACCCCTCCACTTT
TRBV2,NA,NA,TRBJ1-4,CASSGERTYEKLFF,TGTGCCAGCAGTGGTGAAAGGACTTATGAAAAACTGTTTTTT
TRBV6-5,NA,NA,TRBJ1-2,CASSYGPNYGYTF,TGTGCCAGCAGTTACGGCCCTAACTATGGCTACACCTTC
TRBV9,NA,NA,TRBJ1-6,CASSVAGLGSPLHF,TGTGCCAGCAGCGTAGCAGGGTTGGGTTCACCCCTCCACTTT
TRBV18,NA,few,TRBJ2-1,CASSEGVKNEQFF,TGTGCCAGCTCAGAGGGGGTTAAAAATGAGCAGTTCTTC